What follows describes a single T cell receptor (beta chain). The entry originates in a study of blood T cells in healthy people across ages. The germline V gene has CDR1 MGHRA and CDR2 YSYEKL. The CDR3 loop spans 16 amino acids. Sample-barcoded 5' priming and a J-beta primer mix drove a second PCR of roughly 7 to 11 cycles. A template-switch adaptor with 12 random nucleotides tagged each cDNA molecule. TCRdb called the 5' RACE reads again in MiXCR, with one record for every CDR3 protein. The data contain 1.5 million to 2 million distinct CDR3 sequences, about 50% of them singletons. This TCR derives from a woman between 40 and 50 years old in good health. This chain joins TRBV4-1 and TRBJ2-7, with 9 bases that match TRBD2. The closer fit of TRBJ2-5 to the DNA end suggests the J call may be wrong. Sequencing was done on a sample of blood. CDR3 residues: CASSPADSGGGQTQYF. DNA of the CDR3: TGCGCCAGCAGCCCCGCTGATAGCGGGGGTGGGCAGACCCAGTACTTC.